This TCR beta chain was found in a study of patients and donors after allogeneic stem cell transplantation (dated by TCRdb to the early 2020s). This clonotype was counted between two and nine times. The clone's antigen remains unknown. Base qualities are not at hand, and no much larger clone is one base apart. The CDR3 contains 14 residues, cysteine and phenylalanine counted. Here the CDR3 DNA is all that survives: 42 bases in frame from base 1. Trimming costs V 3 bases and J 8 bases, and their ends lie 14 bases apart. Library generation was performed with RT-PCR. Instrument used: NextSeq 550. The public reads were run again by TCRdb, first through fastp at Q25 and then through MiXCR, and only productive beta chains were kept. Here each entry gathers all rows of one CDR3 protein and keeps the most common genes and DNA. This sample holds roughly 940,000 distinct CDR3 sequences; about a sixth were observed only once. Roughly 6.4% of the sample rests with the top ten.

Sequenced material: blood, either unsorted or a sorted T cell fraction (not recorded which). The chain joins TRBV12-3 or TRBV12-4 to TRBJ2-1; the D region possibly corresponds to TRBD2 (6 bases align). This clonotype was obtained from a human donor who was either an allogeneic HSCT recipient or a stem cell or donor lymphocyte infusion donor (not recorded which). It is not recorded whose cells these are; they may come from a transplant donor. The CDR3 protein: CASSLGGRSDEQFF. In nucleotides, the sequence is TGTGCCAGCAGTTTGGGAGGCAGGAGCGATGAGCAGTTCTTC.